This T cell receptor (beta chain) was identified during a study of T-cell reconstitution after alpha-beta-depleted transplantation in children. Findings and caveats of the study: Roughly two months post-transplant, alpha-beta T cells reportedly originated from several hundred graft clones that had expanded. It was newly produced T cells that mostly accounted for T-cell counts and diversity one year after transplant. From surviving recipient T cells and thymic progenitors came the high day-60 TCRbeta diversity observed in some patients.

This sample's TCRbeta library carried unique molecular identifier barcodes. TCRdb re-called the PCR reads with MiXCR, one entry per CDR3 protein. Of hundreds of thousands of distinct CDR3 sequences in the sample, 10% to 15% were seen once. On this clonotype: Its antigen is undetermined.

The starting material was PBMCs, mostly from graft donor cells, obtained 360 days after TCRalphabeta/CD19-depleted stem cell transplant. The sequence derives from a male patient aged 10 to 17 who had a stem cell transplant for acute myeloid leukemia, so the T cells may come from the graft donor.

This CDR3 reads CASSVAVRLPPRKQYF. CDR3 nucleotide sequence: TGTGCCAGCAGCGTAGCTGTACGGTTACCCCCCAGAAAGCAGTACTTC. This chain connects TRBV9 to TRBJ2-7; D is uncertain. CDR3 length equals 16 residues. Trimming left V 0 bases short and J 8 bases short, with 21 bases between. Germline V gives CDR1 SGDLS, CDR2 YYNGEE. Combining the CDR3 with reference TRBV9 and TRBJ2-7 gives the whole variable domain DSGVTQTPKHLITATGQRVTLRCSPRSGDLSVYWYQQSLDQGLQFLIQYYNGEERAKGNILERFSAQQFPDLHSELNLSSLELGDSALYFCASSVAVRLPPRKQYFGPGTRLTVT.